These 27 T cell receptor beta chains originate from one sample sequenced in a study of cytomegalovirus exposure and HLA in healthy donors. A multiplex PCR was run with 60 Vbeta primers and 13 Jbeta primers. The protocol was immunoSEQ multiplex PCR, while the TCRdb copy is restricted to in-frame clones and leaves out a portion. The sample includes more than 120,000 clones, roughly 80% of them seen just once. The material sequenced was PBMCs. Receptors originate from a woman in her twenties or thirties in good health and CMV-seronegative.

This clone was counted a few times. The chain combines TRBV27 with TRBJ1-1, with D unclear. The CDR3 has 15 residues. V was cut by 0 bases and J by 0 bases, with 8 bases left in between. Looked up from germline, CDR1 is MNHEY and CDR2 is SMNVEV (reference sequence). The CDR3 here is CASSLSRLMNTEAFF. As DNA, the CDR3 is TGTGCCAGCAGTTTATCGAGGCTTATGAACACTGAAGCTTTCTTT.

The chain couples TRBV2 to TRBJ2-5; D remains unclear. Trimming removed 5 bases at V and 5 bases at J, with 15 bases between. CDR3 length: 14 residues. From germline, CDR1 is SNHLY and CDR2 FYNNEI. The CDR3 reads CASSPLPGPETQYF. The CDR3 bases are TGTGCCAGCAGTCCCCTTCCTGGGCCGGAGACCCAGTACTTC.

V is TRBV7-9 and J is TRBJ2-2; TRBD2 matches 12 bases. Germline loops: CDR1 SEHNR, CDR2 FQNEAQ (reference sequence). V lost 5 bases and J lost 4; bases outside the gene matches: 8. This CDR3 is built from 17 residues. The CDR3 sequence: CASSAGLAGPTTGELFF. CDR3 coding DNA: TGTGCCAGCAGCGCAGGACTAGCGGGGCCGACCACCGGGGAGCTGTTTTTT.

This chain links TRBV5-5 with TRBJ2-1, with D uncertain. The CDR3 length is 14 residues. Looked up from germline, CDR1 is SGHKS and CDR2 is YYEKEE (reference sequence). V was cut by 1 base and J by 10 bases, with 15 bases left in between. This CDR3 reads CASSLPFLGDEQFF. CDR3 nucleotides: TGTGCCAGCAGCTTGCCGTTCCTCGGAGACGAGCAGTTCTTC.

The chain links TRBV6-1 to TRBJ2-2, with a tentative D call TRBD2 (6 bases). Trimming left V 7 bases short and J 0 bases short, with 9 bases between. The CDR3 extends over 14 amino acids. Germline V lookup: CDR1 MNHNS, CDR2 SASEGT. DNA for the CDR3: TGTGCCAGCATTTCGGGGGCGAACACCGGGGAGCTGTTTTTT. Amino acid sequence: CASISGANTGELFF.

The V and J genes are TRBV28 and TRBJ2-5, with 8 bases identical to TRBD1. The V and J ends lost 5 bases and 12 bases, in that order; junction bases with no gene match: 14. Germline values: CDR1 MDHEN, CDR2 SYDVKM. The CDR3 runs to 14 residues. The CDR3 DNA reads as TGTGCCAGCAGTACACCGGGACAGGCGCCGGAAGAGTACTTC. Protein sequence: CASSTPGQAPEEYF. Based on the CDR3 plus reference TRBV28 and TRBJ2-5, the full variable domain is DVKVTQSSRYLVKRTGEKVFLECVQDMDHENMFWYRQDPGLGLRLIYFSYDVKMKEKGDIPEGYSVSREKKERFSLILESASTNQTSMYLCASSTPGQAPEEYFGPGTRLLVL.

The genes are TRBV4-2 and TRBJ1-3, with a possible D match to TRBD1 (5 bases). The CDR3 totals 17 residues. V lost 2 bases and J lost 0, with 14 bases in between. Germline V gene lookup returns CDR1 LGHNA and CDR2 YNFKEQ. The CDR3 here is CASSQKGTGDSGNTIYF. CDR3 nucleotides: TGTGCCAGCAGCCAAAAGGGAACAGGCGACTCTGGAAACACCATATATTTT.

The chain combines TRBV4-1 with TRBJ2-5; a possible D gene is TRBD1 (6 bases). The germline V and J ends were trimmed by 2 bases and 5 bases, with 18 bases remaining between them. The CDR3 contains 16 residues. The germline CDR1 and CDR2 sequences are MGHRA and YSYEKL. The CDR3 region has the DNA TGCGCCAGCAGCCAATTTCCGGGACATCGCCTTGAGACCCAGTACTTC. This translates into CASSQFPGHRLETQYF.

This clone was found a few times. This chain links TRBV6-1 with TRBJ1-1; perhaps TRBD1 as D (6 bases). The CDR3 sequence is 15 residues long. Per the germline V gene, CDR1 is MNHNS and CDR2 is SASEGT. Trimming stripped 0 bases from V and 1 base from J, with 9 bases between. CDR3 in DNA: TGTGCCAGCAGTGAAGCACAGGGCCGGAACACTGAAGCTTTCTTT. Amino acid sequence: CASSEAQGRNTEAFF.

The V call is TRBV11-2, the J call TRBJ1-2; no reliable D call. V dropped 4 bases and J dropped 2 bases, with 8 bases sitting between them. Germline loops: CDR1 SGHAT, CDR2 FQNNGV. The CDR3 covers 13 residues. CDR3 nucleotide sequence: TGTGCCAGCAGCTCAGAGGCAAACTATGGCTACACCTTC. This codes for CASSSEANYGYTF.

This sequence joins TRBV5-1 and TRBJ2-6, with a weak D call TRBD1 (6 bases). The CDR3 is 15 amino acids. The V end lost 4 bases, the J end lost 1 base, and 9 bases lay between the germline ends. Germline V gene data show CDR1 as SGHRS and CDR2 as YFSETQ. The CDR3 is CASSQGQSGANVLTF. The CDR3 region has the DNA TGCGCCAGCAGCCAAGGACAGTCTGGGGCCAACGTCCTGACTTTC.

The CDR3 DNA reads as TGCGCCAGCAGCCCTGGGGAGAGCTCCTATAATTCACCCCTCCACTTT. Translated, it gives CASSPGESSYNSPLHF. V usage is TRBV5-1 and J usage is TRBJ1-6; D is undetermined. CDR1 and CDR2 (germline): SGHRS, YFSETQ. The V end lost 4 bases, the J end lost 0 bases, and 11 bases lay between the germline ends. The CDR3 has 16 amino acids.

The V and J genes are TRBV5-6 and TRBJ1-5; TRBD1 is a possible D gene (5 bases). V lost 1 base to trimming and J lost 7 bases, with 9 bases between them. Per the germline V gene, CDR1 is SGHDT and CDR2 is YYEEEE. The CDR3 runs 13 residues. CDR3 DNA: TGTGCCAGCAGCTTGCGGGGGGACCAGCCCCAGCATTTT. Its protein product is CASSLRGDQPQHF. Full variable domain (outside the CDR3, taken from reference TRBV5-6 and TRBJ1-5): DAGVTQSPTHLIKTRGQQVTLRCSPKSGHDTVSWYQQALGQGPQFIFQYYEEEERQRGNFPDRFSGHQFPNYSSELNVNALLLGDSALYLCASSLRGDQPQHFGDGTRLSIL.

This clone occurred once. The V and J genes are TRBV4-1 and TRBJ2-5; no reliable D call. V lost 4 bases and J lost 2, with 2 bases in between. The CDR3 runs 11 residues. Germline CDR1 MGHRA, CDR2 YSYEKL. CDR3 nucleotides: TGCGCCAGCAGCCCTCAAGAGACCCAGTACTTC. It translates to CASSPQETQYF.

This chain connects TRBV28 to TRBJ1-2, with D uncertain. This CDR3 is 17 amino acids long. Trimming pared 10 bases from V and 2 bases from J, leaving 26 bases between. Germline CDR1 MDHEN, CDR2 SYDVKM. The CDR3 protein is CAIFIPPVPGGNYGYTF. Here the CDR3 DNA reads TGTGCCATATTTATACCTCCGGTCCCCGGAGGGAACTATGGCTACACCTTC.

The chain is built from TRBV10-3 and TRBJ1-4, with no clear D. The ends were cut back, 0 bases at V and 6 bases at J, with 11 bases in the middle. This CDR3 spans 15 amino acids. Germline V gene sequence: CDR1 ENHRY, CDR2 SYGVKD. DNA of the CDR3: TGTGCCATCAGTGAGTCGAGAGGGAGTGATGAAAAACTGTTTTTT. Its protein product is CAISESRGSDEKLFF.

The chain uses TRBV11-2 and TRBJ1-6, with 9 bases that match TRBD1. This CDR3 region has 16 residues. Looked up from germline, CDR1 is SGHAT and CDR2 is FQNNGV. The V gene end was trimmed by 5 bases and the J gene end by 7 bases; junction bases not matched to a gene: 9. CDR3 in amino acids: CASSLTGGYGNSPLHF. In DNA, the CDR3 is TGTGCCAGCAGCCTAACAGGGGGCTACGGAAATTCACCCCTCCACTTT.

This sequence joins TRBV27 and TRBJ1-1; D remains ambiguous. This CDR3 is built from 14 residues. V gave up 8 bases and J gave up 1 base, with 14 bases separating them. Germline loops: CDR1 MNHEY, CDR2 SMNVEV (reference sequence). The CDR3: CASRPGLSNTEAFF. The CDR3 coding sequence is TGTGCCAGCCGACCAGGACTGTCGAACACTGAAGCTTTCTTT.

In regard to this clone: An end of the junction does not agree with germline; a read error may underlie this. The chain joins TRBV2 to TRBJ1-1; 9 bases match TRBD1. Germline CDR1 reads SNHLY; CDR2 reads FYNNEI. The length of the CDR3 is 12 residues. The CDR3 nucleotides are TGTGCCAGCGGGACAGGGAACCCTGAAGCTTTCTTT. Translated: CASGTGNPEAFF.

The chain couples TRBV7-2 to TRBJ2-5; D is perhaps TRBD1 (6 bases). V gave up 4 bases and J gave up 0 bases, with 9 bases separating them. CDR1 and CDR2 (germline): SGHTA, FQGNSA. There are 14 residues in the CDR3. DNA of the CDR3: TGTGCCAGCAGCTCTACAGGGAACCAAGAGACCCAGTACTTC. Translated: CASSSTGNQETQYF.

The chain combines TRBV7-8 with TRBJ2-7; 8 nucleotides line up with TRBD1. The germline gives CDR1 SGHVS, CDR2 FQNEAQ. With V trimmed by 5 bases and J by 1 base, 7 bases remained unmatched. CDR3 length equals 15 residues. DNA for the CDR3: TGTGCCAGCAGCCCTAGACAGGGGCTATCCTACGAGCAGTACTTC. The encoded protein is CASSPRQGLSYEQYF.

This clone was found once. This chain connects TRBV6-1 to TRBJ2-1; 8 positions agree with TRBD2. Germline trimming cut 10 bases from V and 0 bases from J; bases unmatched to any gene: 5. Germline loops: CDR1 MNHNS, CDR2 SASEGT. This CDR3 comprises 14 residues. The CDR3 sequence: CATGGGSSYNEQFF. The DNA for the CDR3 is TGTGCCACCGGCGGGGGGAGCTCCTACAATGAGCAGTTCTTC.

The rearrangement joins TRBV4-1 to TRBJ2-1; 16 bases agree with TRBD2. The CDR3 has 19 amino acids. Germline V gene data show CDR1 as MGHRA and CDR2 as YSYEKL. V was pared by 4 bases and J by 2 bases, with 8 bases of the junction left unmatched. CDR3 sequence: CASSPTAGTSGRAYNEQFF. As DNA, the CDR3 is TGCGCCAGCAGCCCCACGGCCGGGACTAGCGGGAGGGCCTACAATGAGCAGTTCTTC.

This CDR3 is CASSLGLPSTDTQYF. CDR3 in DNA: TGTGCCAGCAGCTTAGGTCTACCGAGCACAGATACGCAGTATTTT. This chain uses TRBV7-2 with TRBJ2-3; D unclear. CDR3 length equals 15 residues. Trimming shortened V by 1 base and J by 0 bases, and 8 bases separated the two germline ends. The germline CDR1 and CDR2 sequences are SGHTA and FQGNSA.

The rearrangement uses TRBV6-5 and TRBJ2-3; TRBD1 might be the D (6 bases). The CDR3 totals 15 residues. Trimming removed 2 bases from V and 4 bases from J, with 13 bases in between. Germline V gives CDR1 MNHEY, CDR2 SVGAGI. CDR3 bases: TGTGCCAGCAGTTACGGTACAGGGCAAGCAGATACGCAGTATTTT. It yields the protein CASSYGTGQADTQYF.

This rearrangement joins TRBV7-6 to TRBJ1-3, with D unresolved. From germline, CDR1 is SGHVS and CDR2 FNYEAQ. V lost 1 base to trimming and J lost 0 bases, with 10 bases between them. The CDR3 has 16 residues. The DNA for the CDR3 is TGTGCCAGCAGCTTAGACACAGTATACTCTGGAAACACCATATATTTT. Its translation is CASSLDTVYSGNTIYF.

The V and J genes are TRBV18 and TRBJ2-5; D is unresolved. V was trimmed by 0 bases and J by 2 bases, leaving 10 bases between them. Germline CDR1 is KGHSH and CDR2 is LQKENI. CDR3 length: 15 residues. The CDR3 bases are TGTGCCAGCTCACCACCGAAAGGAGTACAAGAGACCCAGTACTTC. Amino acid sequence: CASSPPKGVQETQYF.